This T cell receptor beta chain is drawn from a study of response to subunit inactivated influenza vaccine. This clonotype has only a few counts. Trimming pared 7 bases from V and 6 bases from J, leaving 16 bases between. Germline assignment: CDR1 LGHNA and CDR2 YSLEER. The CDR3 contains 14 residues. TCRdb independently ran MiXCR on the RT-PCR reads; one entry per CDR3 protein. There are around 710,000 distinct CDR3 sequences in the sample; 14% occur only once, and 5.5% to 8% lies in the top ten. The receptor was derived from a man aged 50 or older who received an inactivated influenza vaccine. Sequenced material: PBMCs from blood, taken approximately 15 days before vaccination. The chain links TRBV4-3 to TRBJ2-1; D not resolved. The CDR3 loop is CASTSAVTTNEQFF. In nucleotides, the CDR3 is TGCGCCAGCACCTCGGCAGTCACCACCAATGAGCAGTTCTTC.